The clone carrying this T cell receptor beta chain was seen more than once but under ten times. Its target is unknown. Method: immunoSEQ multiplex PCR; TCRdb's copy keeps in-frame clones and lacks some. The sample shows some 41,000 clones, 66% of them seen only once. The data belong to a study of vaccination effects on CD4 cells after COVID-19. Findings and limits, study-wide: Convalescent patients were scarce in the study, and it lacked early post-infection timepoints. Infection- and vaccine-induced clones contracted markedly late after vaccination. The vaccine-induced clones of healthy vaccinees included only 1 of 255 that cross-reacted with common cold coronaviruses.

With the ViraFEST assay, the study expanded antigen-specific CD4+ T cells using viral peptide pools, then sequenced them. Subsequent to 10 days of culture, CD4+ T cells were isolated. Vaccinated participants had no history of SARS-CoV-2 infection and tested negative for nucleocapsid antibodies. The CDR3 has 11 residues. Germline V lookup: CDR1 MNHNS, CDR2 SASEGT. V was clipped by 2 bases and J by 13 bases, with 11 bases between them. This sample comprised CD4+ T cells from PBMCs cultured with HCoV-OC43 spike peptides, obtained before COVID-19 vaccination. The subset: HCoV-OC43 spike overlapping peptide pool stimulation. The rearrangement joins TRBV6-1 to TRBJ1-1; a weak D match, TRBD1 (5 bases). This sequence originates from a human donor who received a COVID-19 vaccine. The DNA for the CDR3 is TGTGCCAGCAGTGAATCTTTGCAGGGTTTCTTT. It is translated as CASSESLQGFF.